Shown below are 30 T cell receptor beta chains from a single sample sequenced in a study of response to subunit inactivated influenza vaccine. TCRdb analysed the RT-PCR reads with MiXCR anew, one entry per CDR3 protein. The repertoire holds more than 450,000 distinct CDR3 sequences, with around 11% as singletons. These data also featured in a second study, about T cells expressing NK-cell markers. From that second work: TCR beta cDNA was made by 5'RACE template switching with UMIs.

The sequencing used PBMCs from blood, collected on the day of vaccination. All receptors derive from a middle-aged man who received an inactivated influenza vaccine.

This clonotype was found a few times. This chain uses TRBV7-9 with TRBJ2-3; D is unclear. Trimming took 5 bases from V and 3 from J, leaving 18 bases between them. The CDR3 is 16 amino acids. From germline, CDR1 is SEHNR and CDR2 FQNEAQ (reference sequence). The CDR3 loop is CASSPPMAGETDTQYF. CDR3 nucleotide sequence: TGTGCCAGCAGCCCTCCCATGGCCGGAGAAACAGATACGCAGTATTTT.

The V and J genes are TRBV6-2 or TRBV6-3 and TRBJ2-1; TRBD2 matches 11 bases. Germline V gives CDR1 MNHEY, CDR2 SVGEGT. V gave up 7 bases and J gave up 4 bases; unmatched junction bases: 6. This CDR3 comprises 15 residues. The CDR3 bases are TGTGCCAGCACCATACTAGCGGGAGAGTACAATGAGCAGTTCTTC. Its protein is CASTILAGEYNEQFF.

This clonotype was recorded a few times. V gene TRBV28 combines with J gene TRBJ2-7, with 13 nucleotides matching TRBD2. CDR1 is MDHEN, CDR2 SYDVKM, per germline. This CDR3 contains 15 residues. Losses at the gene ends were 3 bases for V and 4 bases for J; bases not matched to a gene: 3. As DNA, the CDR3 is TGTGCCAGCAGTTTCGGGACTAGCGGGAAGTACGAGCAGTACTTC. Protein sequence: CASSFGTSGKYEQYF.

The chain has TRBV6-1 and TRBJ2-1, with TRBD2 matching over 13 bases. Germline assignment: CDR1 MNHNS and CDR2 SASEGT. The CDR3 covers 16 residues. V lost 4 bases to trimming and J lost 7 bases; unmatched junction nucleotides: 7. The CDR3 is CASSARLAGGTNEQFF. Written as DNA, the CDR3 is TGTGCCAGCAGTGCTCGACTAGCGGGGGGAACTAATGAGCAGTTCTTC.

The table lists this clonotype with a few counts. This chain joins TRBV7-2 and TRBJ2-1, with D maybe TRBD1 (5 bases). Germline values: CDR1 SGHTA, CDR2 FQGNSA. Trimming pared 1 base from V and 2 bases from J, leaving 9 bases between. CDR3 length: 15 residues. The CDR3 loop is CASSLGPGTYNEQFF. CDR3 coding DNA: TGTGCCAGCAGCTTAGGCCCAGGGACCTACAATGAGCAGTTCTTC.

The chain has TRBV11-2 and TRBJ2-7, with TRBD1 identical over 7 bases. The CDR3 length is 15 residues. J was trimmed by 2 bases and V by 2 bases; bases with no gene match: 6. CDR1 SGHAT and CDR2 FQNNGV come from the germline V gene. The CDR3 reads CASSLTTGNAYEQYF. Written as DNA, the CDR3 is TGTGCCAGCAGCTTAACGACAGGGAACGCCTACGAGCAGTACTTC.

Here the CDR3 reads CASSLFRIDHRGPLGQPQHF. The CDR3 DNA reads TGTGCCAGCAGTTTATTCCGAATCGATCACCGGGGCCCCCTCGGACAGCCCCAGCATTTT. J is TRBJ1-5 and V is TRBV28; possibly TRBD1 for D (5 bases). Germline CDR1 and CDR2: MDHEN and SYDVKM. CDR3 size: 20 residues. V lost 1 base, J lost 7 bases, and 29 bases lay in between.

V is TRBV11-2 and J is TRBJ2-7; TRBD1 is a possible D gene (6 bases). Trimming shortened V by 5 bases and J by 4 bases, and 12 bases separated the two germline ends. CDR1 SGHAT and CDR2 FQNNGV come from the germline V gene. The CDR3 loop spans 13 amino acids. The CDR3 reads CASSQGQIYEQYF. CDR3 DNA: TGTGCCAGCAGCCAGGGGCAGATTTACGAGCAGTACTTC.

In this sample, this clonotype turned up a few times. The chain couples TRBV9 to TRBJ2-4; no clear D gene. V was shortened by 3 bases and J by 5 bases, with 6 bases between the two germline ends. This CDR3 is built from 12 residues. The germline gives CDR1 SGDLS, CDR2 YYNGEE. CDR3 sequence (DNA): TGTGCCAGCAGCGCAGATGAAAACATTCAGTACTTC. It encodes CASSADENIQYF.

The V and J genes are TRBV25-1 and TRBJ2-3, with 8 bases identical to TRBD2. Per the germline V gene, CDR1 is MGHDK and CDR2 is SYGVNS. With V trimmed by 8 bases and J by 3 bases, 7 bases remained unmatched. The length of the CDR3 is 14 residues. The chain's CDR3 is CASGSAGATDTQYF. The DNA for the CDR3 is TGTGCCAGCGGCTCAGCGGGGGCAACAGATACGCAGTATTTT.

The V and J genes are TRBV7-9 and TRBJ2-1; tentatively, D is TRBD1 (5 bases). CDR1 and CDR2 from the germline V gene are SEHNR and FQNEAQ (reference sequence). CDR3 length: 16 amino acids. Trimming left V 5 bases short and J 4 bases short, with 18 bases between. CDR3 residues: CASSLRQGKRYNEQFF. In DNA form, the CDR3 reads TGTGCCAGCAGCCTACGGCAGGGAAAGAGATACAATGAGCAGTTCTTC.

This clonotype was detected a few times. The genes are TRBV4-2 and TRBJ2-5, with 8 bases lining up with TRBD1. Germline loops: CDR1 LGHNA, CDR2 YNFKEQ. Trimming cost V 1 base and J 4 bases; bases outside gene matches: 5. The CDR3 runs to 15 residues. CDR3 loop: CASSQGGGQGETQYF. The CDR3 DNA follows: TGTGCCAGCAGCCAAGGTGGCGGACAGGGAGAGACCCAGTACTTC.

The chain carries TRBV5-4 and TRBJ2-5; tentatively, D is TRBD2 (5 bases). Germline V gene data show CDR1 as SGHNT and CDR2 as YYREEE (reference sequence). The CDR3 is made up of 13 amino acids. V lost 1 base and J 5 bases, leaving 9 bases between the germline ends. As DNA, the CDR3 is TGTGCCAGCAGCTTGCATCCGGGGGAGACCCAGTACTTC. Translating it yields CASSLHPGETQYF.

This clonotype appeared many times. The chain recombines TRBV5-1 with TRBJ2-1; the D gene is possibly TRBD2 (6 bases). The V and J ends lost 5 bases and 6 bases respectively, with 6 bases between them. This CDR3 contains 11 residues. The germline CDR1 and CDR2 sequences are SGHRS and YFSETQ. The CDR3 DNA reads TGCGCCAGCAGGGAGGGCAATGAGCAGTTCTTC. This codes for CASREGNEQFF.

This clonotype showed up just a few times. The genes are TRBV4-3 and TRBJ2-5; D remains ambiguous. Per the germline V gene, CDR1 is LGHNA and CDR2 is YSLEER. V shed 0 bases and J shed 7 bases, with 15 bases lying between them. The CDR3 length is 15 residues. The CDR3 nucleotides read TGCGCCAGCAGCCAAGATCATATGGGCCCAGGGACCCAGTACTTC. This codes for CASSQDHMGPGTQYF.

This clonotype was found a few times. This chain links TRBV10-3 with TRBJ2-5; D may correspond to TRBD1 or TRBD2 (5 bases each). From germline, CDR1 is ENHRY and CDR2 SYGVKD. This CDR3 is 14 amino acids long. V was trimmed by 6 bases and J by 1 base, leaving 12 bases between them. The CDR3 nucleotides read TGTGCCATCAGCAATCGGGGCGTCCAAGAGACCCAGTACTTC. Translation: CAISNRGVQETQYF.

In its sample, this clonotype was seen a few times. The chain combines TRBV20-1 with TRBJ2-2; 10 nucleotides agree with TRBD1. The germline CDR1 and CDR2 sequences are DFQATT and SNEGSKA (reference sequence). Trimming cost V 6 bases and J 7 bases; bases outside gene matches: 11. The CDR3 is 15 residues long. CDR3 amino acids: CSARDRGRQVGELFF. CDR3 nucleotide sequence: TGCAGTGCACGAGACAGGGGGCGGCAGGTCGGGGAGCTGTTTTTT.

This chain connects TRBV9 to TRBJ1-4, with 7 bases lining up with TRBD1. Germline V gene data show CDR1 as SGDLS and CDR2 as YYNGEE. Unmatched junction bases numbered 3, after V lost 3 bases and J lost 1 base. The CDR3 covers 15 residues. The CDR3 DNA reads TGTGCCAGCAGCGAGAACAGGGGAACTAATGAAAAACTGTTTTTT. Amino acid sequence: CASSENRGTNEKLFF.

This clonotype was picked up a small number of times. CDR3 in DNA: TGTGCCAGCAGCTCCACCCTAGCGTCGGAGACCCAGTACTTC. The encoded protein is CASSSTLASETQYF. The chain employs TRBV27 and TRBJ2-5; perhaps TRBD2 as D (6 bases). The V end lost 6 bases, the J end lost 5 bases, and 16 bases lay between the germline ends. Germline V lookup: CDR1 MNHEY, CDR2 SMNVEV (reference sequence). The CDR3 spans 14 residues.

This clonotype appeared many times. The chain uses TRBV9 and TRBJ2-3; no clear D. The germline CDR1 and CDR2 sequences are SGDLS and YYNGEE. Trimming removed 6 bases at V and 0 bases at J, with 14 bases between. CDR3 length: 15 residues. This CDR3 reads CASTQGIFSTDTQYF. CDR3 nucleotides: TGTGCCAGCACCCAAGGAATATTTAGCACAGATACGCAGTATTTT.

This clonotype turned up a few times. In DNA form, the CDR3 reads TGCAGTGCTAGGTGGCCTTACACCGGGGAGCTGTTTTTT. As protein: CSARWPYTGELFF. The V gene is TRBV20-1, the J gene TRBJ2-2; D unresolved. Trimming removed 3 bases at V and 3 bases at J, with 8 bases between. The CDR3 is made up of 13 amino acids. CDR1 and CDR2 (germline): DFQATT, SNEGSKA (reference sequence).

Only a few counts were recorded for this clonotype. The chain employs TRBV7-9 and TRBJ2-2; unclear D gene. V was shortened by 1 base and J by 11 bases, with 8 bases between the two germline ends. The CDR3 covers 12 residues. Germline lookup yields CDR1 SEHNR and CDR2 FQNEAQ (reference sequence). The CDR3 bases are TGTGCCAGCAGCTTAGGCCAACTAGAGCTGTTTTTT. It codes for CASSLGQLELFF.

This clonotype was observed a handful of times. The chain joins TRBV29-1 to TRBJ2-3; weak D call: TRBD2 (5 bases). The CDR3 has 13 residues. CDR1 SQVTM and CDR2 ANQGSEA come from the germline V gene. Trimming removed 4 bases at V and 4 bases at J, with 12 bases between. DNA of the CDR3: TGCAGCGTTGCTCGGGGTTCGTCAGATACGCAGTATTTT. Translating it yields CSVARGSSDTQYF.

The rearrangement uses TRBV20-1 and TRBJ2-6; TRBD2 might be the D (5 bases). This CDR3 contains 16 residues. The V end lost 0 bases, the J end lost 0 bases, and 9 bases lay between the germline ends. Looked up from germline, CDR1 is DFQATT and CDR2 is SNEGSKA (reference sequence). The CDR3 is CSARDLRGSGANVLTF. The CDR3 DNA reads as TGCAGTGCTAGAGATTTACGGGGCTCTGGGGCCAACGTCCTGACTTTC.

This clonotype was counted a few times. The genes are TRBV3-1 and TRBJ1-1, with 11 bases that match TRBD1. The ends lost 5 bases at V and 11 bases at J; junction bases unmatched: 4. This CDR3 contains 12 residues. From germline, CDR1 is LGHDT and CDR2 YNNKEL (reference sequence). CDR3 amino acids: CASSRRDRGAFF. The CDR3, as DNA: TGTGCCAGCAGCAGACGGGACAGGGGGGCTTTCTTT.

This clonotype was picked up many times. The chain employs TRBV28 and TRBJ2-5; D tentatively reads TRBD1 or TRBD2 (5 bases each). The CDR3 contains 12 residues. Germline lookup yields CDR1 MDHEN and CDR2 SYDVKM. V was clipped by 10 bases and J by 5 bases, with 14 bases between them. CDR3 bases: TGTGCCATCGGACTTTCAGGGGAGACCCAGTACTTC. It is translated as CAIGLSGETQYF.

The chain carries TRBV2 and TRBJ2-3; D possibly corresponds to TRBD2 (6 bases). The CDR3 extends over 15 amino acids. Germline V gene sequence: CDR1 SNHLY, CDR2 FYNNEI. Trimming pared 7 bases from V and 2 bases from J, leaving 16 bases between. The CDR3 bases are TGTGCCAGCATCGCGACTAGGAGTGCCACAGATACGCAGTATTTT. This encodes CASIATRSATDTQYF.

There are many counts of this clonotype. This sequence joins TRBV7-2 and TRBJ2-5; no definite D call. Germline loops: CDR1 SGHTA, CDR2 FQGNSA. V lost 1 base, J lost 8 bases, and 17 bases lay in between. This CDR3 contains 15 residues. This CDR3 is CASSLEGGGGGTQYF. As DNA, the CDR3 is TGTGCCAGCAGCTTAGAGGGTGGCGGTGGTGGTACCCAGTACTTC.

This clonotype was seen a few times. This chain connects TRBV20-1 to TRBJ2-5; 10 positions agree with TRBD2. Germline V CDR1 and CDR2: DFQATT, SNEGSKA (reference sequence). The length of the CDR3 is 14 residues. Trimming removed 3 bases from V and 5 bases from J; junction bases left unmatched: 6. The CDR3 nucleotides are TGCAGTGCTAGCGCTAGCGGGGGCATGGAGACCCAGTACTTC. Its translation is CSASASGGMETQYF.

This clonotype occurred many times. The V and J genes are TRBV28 and TRBJ2-3; 16 positions agree with TRBD2. Unmatched junction bases numbered 6, after V lost 5 bases and J lost 7 bases. Germline-derived CDR1 and CDR2 are MDHEN and SYDVKM. The CDR3 sequence is 16 residues long. CDR3 in DNA: TGTGCCAGCAGTCCGGGACTAGCGGGAGGGCATTATACGCAGTATTTT. It specifies CASSPGLAGGHYTQYF.